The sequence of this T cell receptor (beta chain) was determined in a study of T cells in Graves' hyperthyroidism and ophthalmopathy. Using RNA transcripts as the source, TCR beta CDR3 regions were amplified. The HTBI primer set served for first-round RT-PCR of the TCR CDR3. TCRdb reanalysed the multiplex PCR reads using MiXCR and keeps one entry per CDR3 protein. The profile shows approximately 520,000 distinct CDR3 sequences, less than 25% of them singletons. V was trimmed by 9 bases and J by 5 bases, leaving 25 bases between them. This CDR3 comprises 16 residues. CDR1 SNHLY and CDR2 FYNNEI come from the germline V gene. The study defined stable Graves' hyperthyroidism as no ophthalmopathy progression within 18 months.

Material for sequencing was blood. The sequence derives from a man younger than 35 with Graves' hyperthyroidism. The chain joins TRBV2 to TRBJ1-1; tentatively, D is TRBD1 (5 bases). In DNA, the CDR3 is TGTGCCAGGCCACGTCGGGGCGCAGGTTCATCGACTGAAGCTTTCTTT. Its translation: CARPRRGAGSSTEAFF.